The clone carrying this T cell receptor beta chain turned up a few times. Germline lookup yields CDR1 SEHNR and CDR2 FQNEAQ (reference sequence). The ends were cut back, 1 base at V and 5 bases at J, with 11 bases in the middle. The CDR3 loop spans 15 amino acids. Here immunoSEQ multiplex PCR was the method, and the copy in TCRdb shows in-frame clones only, minus some. Here the sample spans 150,000 to 200,000 clones, 75% to 95% being singletons. This sample is part of a study of control samples from healthy donors and cancer patients. What was sequenced was blood. This clonotype was sampled from a woman in her twenties or thirties in good health. V gene TRBV7-9 combines with J gene TRBJ1-4, with D unclear. CDR3: CASSLVSPANEKLFF. For the CDR3, the DNA is TGTGCCAGCAGCTTAGTTAGTCCCGCAAATGAAAAACTGTTTTTT.